This T cell receptor beta chain derives from a study of cytomegalovirus exposure and HLA in healthy donors. Deletions cut 6 bases from V and 3 bases from J, with 18 bases between. The CDR3 extends over 15 amino acids. CDR1 and CDR2 from the germline V gene are SGHDT and YYEEEE. Primers for the PCR totalled 60 Vbeta and 13 Jbeta. Some clones are missing from TCRdb's copy, which holds only in-frame ones; the method was immunoSEQ multiplex PCR. This table holds 60,000 to 70,000 clones, roughly 80% found once. This clone has more than one count but fewer than ten. The chain uses TRBV5-6 and TRBJ1-2; tentatively, D is TRBD1 (6 bases). This TCR was sampled from a woman aged 25 to 39 in good health and CMV-seronegative. The sequenced sample was PBMCs. DNA of the CDR3: TGTGCCAGCATCTCCCAGGACAGAAGTTACTATGGCTACACCTTC. Translating gives CASISQDRSYYGYTF.